The 26 T cell receptor beta chains reported below all come from one sample, sequenced in a study of early T cells in non-severe SARS-CoV-2 infection. A single record per CDR3 protein comes from TCRdb applying MiXCR to the 5' RACE reads. The table lists just over 95,000 distinct CDR3 sequences, approximately 10% of them singletons. The sequenced sample was whole blood. These receptors were taken from an adult who was a healthcare worker with PCR-confirmed SARS-CoV-2 infection or an uninfected control (not recorded which).

The chain joins TRBV3-1 to TRBJ2-5; no clear D. The germline gives CDR1 LGHDT, CDR2 YNNKEL (reference sequence). The V and J ends lost 1 base and 7 bases respectively, with 4 bases between them. The CDR3 has 11 residues. The CDR3 loop is CASSQAVTQYF. The DNA for the CDR3 is TGTGCCAGCAGCCAAGCTGTGACCCAGTACTTC.

The chain combines TRBV5-1 with TRBJ2-7; D call uncertain. Germline V gene sequence: CDR1 SGHRS, CDR2 YFSETQ. This CDR3 has 15 residues. The ends were cut back, 0 bases at V and 1 base at J, with 11 bases in the middle. CDR3: CASSLGGGPSYEQYF. CDR3 bases: TGCGCCAGCAGCTTGGGCGGCGGACCATCCTACGAGCAGTACTTC. Using reference TRBV5-1 and TRBJ2-7 for the parts outside the CDR3, the full variable domain is KAGVTQTPRYLIKTRGQQVTLSCSPISGHRSVSWYQQTPGQGLQFLFEYFSETQRNKGNFPGRFSGRQFSNSRSEMNVSTLELGDSALYLCASSLGGGPSYEQYFGPGTRLTVT.

CDR3 region: CSASEVQGNEKLFF. The CDR3 DNA sequence: TGCAGTGCATCAGAAGTGCAGGGGAATGAAAAACTGTTTTTT. The chain recombines TRBV20-1 with TRBJ1-4; D possibly corresponds to TRBD1 (6 bases). The V gene lost 6 bases and the J gene lost 5 bases, with 16 bases spanning the gap. This CDR3 spans 14 amino acids. Germline-derived CDR1 and CDR2 are DFQATT and SNEGSKA (reference sequence).

V gene TRBV27 combines with J gene TRBJ1-4; no reliable D call. Germline CDR1 MNHEY, CDR2 SMNVEV (reference sequence). Trimming took 2 bases from V and 5 from J, leaving 6 bases between them. CDR3 length: 13 amino acids. The CDR3 spells CASSLIENEKLFF. The CDR3 nucleotides are TGTGCCAGCAGTTTAATAGAGAATGAAAAACTGTTTTTT.

This chain uses TRBV20-1 with TRBJ2-7, with D maybe TRBD1 (5 bases). V was pared by 5 bases and J by 11 bases, with 10 bases between. The CDR3 is 9 amino acids. In germline, CDR1 is DFQATT, CDR2 SNEGSKA (reference sequence). The CDR3 spells CSAPPREYF. For the CDR3, the DNA is TGCAGTGCTCCACCCAGGGAGTACTTC.

This clonotype was found a few times. The V gene is TRBV20-1, the J gene TRBJ1-1; 8 bases match TRBD1. The junction had 10 bases not matched to a gene; V was cut back by 5 bases and J by 11 bases. The CDR3 runs 12 residues. From germline, CDR1 is DFQATT and CDR2 SNEGSKA (reference sequence). The CDR3 region has the DNA TGCAGTGCTCCCCGCAGGGGGCAGATGGCTTTCTTT. This sequence encodes CSAPRRGQMAFF.

This clonotype appeared a few times. The chain has TRBV27 and TRBJ2-1, with TRBD2 identical over 13 bases. Germline V gene lookup returns CDR1 MNHEY and CDR2 SMNVEV (reference sequence). J was trimmed by 0 bases and V by 6 bases; bases with no gene match: 11. The CDR3 spans 19 residues. DNA of the CDR3: TGTGCCAGCAGCGAACCCGGGACTAGCGGGGTAAGCTCCTACAATGAGCAGTTCTTC. Translating gives CASSEPGTSGVSSYNEQFF.

The sample holds many counts of this clonotype. The rearrangement links TRBV2 to TRBJ1-2; a weak D match, TRBD1 (5 bases). CDR1 and CDR2 (germline): SNHLY, FYNNEI. The CDR3 runs 15 residues. V gave up 6 bases and J gave up 4 bases, with 18 bases separating them. The CDR3 loop is CASRVRQRTSYGYTF. CDR3 DNA: TGTGCCAGCAGAGTCCGACAGCGAACCAGCTATGGCTACACCTTC.

This clonotype was found a few times. The chain has TRBV9 and TRBJ2-7; 7 positions agree with TRBD2. This CDR3 spans 17 amino acids. V dropped 4 bases and J dropped 6; count of bases not matched to a gene: 19. CDR1 SGDLS and CDR2 YYNGEE come from the germline V gene. The CDR3 loop is CASSPSLGTSVDSEQYF. CDR3 DNA sequence: TGTGCCAGCAGCCCCTCTCTCGGAACTAGCGTAGATAGCGAGCAGTACTTC.

This clonotype was counted a few times. V and J are TRBV2 and TRBJ1-4; the D is unclear. V shed 6 bases and J shed 5 bases, with 10 bases lying between them. The germline CDR1 and CDR2 sequences are SNHLY and FYNNEI. The CDR3 runs to 13 residues. CDR3 DNA: TGTGCCAGCAGGATACTCAGGAATGAAAAACTGTTTTTT. This sequence encodes CASRILRNEKLFF.

This clonotype occurred many times. The chain combines TRBV20-1 with TRBJ2-3; D unresolved. Deletions cut 2 bases from V and 4 bases from J, with 16 bases between. The CDR3 totals 15 residues. The germline V gene encodes CDR1 DFQATT and CDR2 SNEGSKA (reference sequence). The CDR3 loop is CSARPRGSMPDTQYF. The DNA of the CDR3 is TGCAGTGCTAGACCCCGTGGGTCGATGCCAGATACGCAGTATTTT.

The J gene is TRBJ2-3, the V gene TRBV5-1; 9 positions agree with TRBD2. The ends lost 4 bases at V and 2 bases at J; junction bases unmatched: 8. The CDR3 totals 16 residues. Germline V lookup: CDR1 SGHRS, CDR2 YFSETQ. CDR3 in amino acids: CASSLPGLAVTDTQYF. CDR3 in DNA: TGCGCCAGCAGCCTCCCGGGACTAGCAGTCACAGATACGCAGTATTTT.

The table lists this clonotype with many counts. The chain recombines TRBV20-1 with TRBJ1-6; weak D call: TRBD1 (5 bases). V lost 0 bases and J 0 bases, leaving 9 bases between the germline ends. Germline V gene sequence: CDR1 DFQATT, CDR2 SNEGSKA (reference sequence). CDR3 length: 16 amino acids. The CDR3 spells CSARDGRGSYNSPLHF. The CDR3 DNA is TGCAGTGCTAGAGACGGGAGGGGCTCCTATAATTCACCCCTCCACTTT.

This chain joins TRBV29-1 and TRBJ2-7; the D call may be TRBD1 or TRBD2 (7 bases each). V was clipped by 4 bases and J by 3 bases, with 13 bases between them. The germline V gene has CDR1 SQVTM and CDR2 ANQGSEA. The CDR3 length is 13 residues. The CDR3 DNA reads TGCAGCGTTGTTGACAGGGAGGGCTACGAGCAGTACTTC. It codes for CSVVDREGYEQYF.

The rearrangement links TRBV6-6 to TRBJ1-2, with 7 positions matching TRBD1. V was clipped by 6 bases and J by 6 bases; unmatched bases: 16. This CDR3 is built from 16 residues. Germline V lookup: CDR1 MNHNY, CDR2 SVGAGI (reference sequence). Here the CDR3 DNA reads TGTGCCAGCAGACCTTCCGCGTTGGGACAGAGTCATGGCTACACCTTC. This codes for CASRPSALGQSHGYTF.

This clonotype was found a few times. Written as DNA, the CDR3 is TGTGCCAGCAGCTTGAGGGCAGGGAGGGATGAGCAGTTCTTC. Translated: CASSLRAGRDEQFF. The chain uses TRBV5-4 and TRBJ2-1; 7 positions agree with TRBD2. CDR1 is SGHNT, CDR2 YYREEE, per germline (reference sequence). This CDR3 has 14 amino acids. Trimming took 1 base from V and 8 from J; bases not matched to a gene: 6.

This chain uses TRBV20-1 with TRBJ2-1; TRBD2 is a possible D gene (6 bases). V lost 1 base, J lost 0 bases, and 13 bases lay in between. The germline CDR1 and CDR2 sequences are DFQATT and SNEGSKA (reference sequence). The CDR3 is 16 residues long. Here the CDR3 reads CSARAWRTNSYNEQFF. The CDR3 DNA is TGCAGTGCTAGAGCCTGGAGGACTAACTCCTACAATGAGCAGTTCTTC.

The rearrangement links TRBV5-4 to TRBJ2-2; a weak D match, TRBD2 (5 bases). CDR1 is SGHNT and CDR2 is YYREEE in the germline V gene (reference sequence). This CDR3 has 15 amino acids. Trimming stripped 5 bases from V and 2 bases from J, with 13 bases between. For the CDR3, the DNA is TGTGCCAGCAGTTCCCGGACTCAAAACACCGGGGAGCTGTTTTTT. Translation: CASSSRTQNTGELFF.

This clonotype was observed a handful of times. This chain connects TRBV29-1 to TRBJ2-1; the D gene is possibly TRBD2 (5 bases). Germline V gene lookup returns CDR1 SQVTM and CDR2 ANQGSEA. The CDR3 runs 12 residues. The V and J ends lost 7 bases and 4 bases respectively, with 11 bases between them. CDR3 sequence reads: CSAASGYNEQFF. CDR3 coding DNA: TGCAGCGCCGCGAGCGGTTACAATGAGCAGTTCTTC.

The chain employs TRBV28 and TRBJ2-7; D is unclear. Trimming took off 6 bases at V and 0 bases at J, with 6 bases between the two ends. CDR3 length: 12 residues. Germline loops: CDR1 MDHEN, CDR2 SYDVKM. CDR3 region: CASRGNSYEQYF. The CDR3 coding sequence is TGTGCCAGCAGGGGGAACTCCTACGAGCAGTACTTC. Drawing the rest from reference TRBV28 and TRBJ2-7, the complete variable domain is DVKVTQSSRYLVKRTGEKVFLECVQDMDHENMFWYRQDPGLGLRLIYFSYDVKMKEKGDIPEGYSVSREKKERFSLILESASTNQTSMYLCASRGNSYEQYFGPGTRLTVT.

This clonotype was seen repeatedly, ten times or more. This chain uses TRBV27 with TRBJ1-2; D is undetermined. Germline assignment: CDR1 MNHEY and CDR2 SMNVEV (reference sequence). The CDR3 loop spans 12 amino acids. V lost 7 bases, J lost 4 bases, and 10 bases lay in between. The CDR3: CASTDGVYGYTF. DNA of the CDR3: TGTGCCAGCACGGACGGAGTCTATGGCTACACCTTC.

This clonotype was counted between two and nine times. J is TRBJ1-1 and V is TRBV7-3; no definite D call. The CDR3 covers 14 residues. Trimming removed 0 bases from V and 1 base from J, with 6 bases in between. Germline V CDR1 and CDR2: SGHTA, FQGTGA. CDR3 loop: CASSLTSANTEAFF. CDR3 sequence (DNA): TGTGCCAGCAGCTTAACGTCAGCGAACACTGAAGCTTTCTTT. Full variable domain (remainder filled in from reference TRBV7-3 and TRBJ1-1): GAGVSQTPSNKVTEKGKYVELRCDPISGHTALYWYRQSLGQGPEFLIYFQGTGAADDSGLPNDRFFAVRPEGSVSTLKIQRTERGDSAVYLCASSLTSANTEAFFGQGTRLTVV.

This clonotype has ten or more counts. V is TRBV4-2 and J is TRBJ1-5; D remains unclear. Germline assignment: CDR1 LGHNA and CDR2 YNFKEQ. The germline V and J ends were trimmed by 4 bases and 5 bases, with 18 bases remaining between them. This CDR3 has 16 residues. CDR3 amino acids: CASSRDFGVGDQPQHF. The CDR3 nucleotides read TGTGCCAGCAGCCGAGATTTCGGGGTCGGGGATCAGCCCCAGCATTTT.

Ten or more counts support this clonotype. This chain uses TRBV20-1 with TRBJ1-6; a weak D match, TRBD1 (5 bases). Germline lookup yields CDR1 DFQATT and CDR2 SNEGSKA (reference sequence). The CDR3 is 16 amino acids. The V end lost 1 base, the J end lost 3 bases, and 13 bases lay between the germline ends. DNA for the CDR3: TGCAGTGCTAGAGTAGGACACCTAGACTATAATTCACCCCTCCACTTT. Translating it yields CSARVGHLDYNSPLHF.

The J gene is TRBJ1-1, the V gene TRBV6-5, with TRBD1 matching over 9 bases. The germline V gene has CDR1 MNHEY and CDR2 SVGAGI. Germline trimming cut 4 bases from V and 11 bases from J; bases unmatched to any gene: 8. The CDR3 is 13 amino acids. The CDR3 DNA follows: TGTGCCAGCAGTTTTACAGGGGGCCAAGGCGCTTTCTTT. Its translation is CASSFTGGQGAFF.

This clonotype turned up a few times. V and J are TRBV4-2 and TRBJ1-1, with TRBD1 matching over 8 bases. This CDR3 has 15 residues. V lost 4 bases, J lost 0 bases, and 4 bases stayed unmatched. Germline V gene lookup returns CDR1 LGHNA and CDR2 YNFKEQ. The chain's CDR3 is CASSLTGQVNTEAFF. In DNA, the CDR3 is TGTGCCAGCAGCCTAACGGGACAGGTGAACACTGAAGCTTTCTTT.